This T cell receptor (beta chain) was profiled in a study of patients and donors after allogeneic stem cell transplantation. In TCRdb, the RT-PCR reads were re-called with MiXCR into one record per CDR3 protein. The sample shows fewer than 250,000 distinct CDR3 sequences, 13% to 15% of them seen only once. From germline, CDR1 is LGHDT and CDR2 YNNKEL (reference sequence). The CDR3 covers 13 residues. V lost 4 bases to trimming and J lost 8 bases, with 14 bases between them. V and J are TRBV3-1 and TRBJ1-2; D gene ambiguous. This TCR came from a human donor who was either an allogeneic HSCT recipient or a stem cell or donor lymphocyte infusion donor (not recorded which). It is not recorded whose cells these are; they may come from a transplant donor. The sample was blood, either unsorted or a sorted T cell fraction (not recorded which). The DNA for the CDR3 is TGTGCCAGCAGCCTTGCCCATAATGAGGGCTACACCTTC. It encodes CASSLAHNEGYTF.